These 4 T cell receptor beta chains originate from one sample sequenced in a study of patients and donors after allogeneic stem cell transplantation (dated by TCRdb to 2018 to 2020). The library was produced with RT-PCR. Sequencing was performed on a NextSeq 550. TCRdb reanalyzed the raw reads on its own, using fastp at Q25 for trimming and MiXCR for clone calling, and kept in-frame beta chains. Entries are consolidated by CDR3 protein sequence, retaining the most common genes and DNA. Within this sample are 150,000 to 250,000 distinct CDR3 sequences, with roughly two fifths of them counted one time only. The ten top clones hold about 35% of the sample. Sample: blood, either unsorted or a sorted T cell fraction (not recorded which). The receptors were sampled from a human donor who was either an allogeneic HSCT recipient or a stem cell or donor lymphocyte infusion donor (not recorded which). It is not recorded whose cells these are; they may come from a transplant donor.

The chain has TRBV28 and TRBJ2-1; D ambiguous. V lost 1 base and J lost 1, with 8 bases in between. Germline V gene sequence: CDR1 MDHEN, CDR2 SYDVKM. The CDR3 covers 15 residues. CDR3 bases: TGTGCCAGCAGTTTATCGGCGGAATCCTACAATGAGCAGTTCTTC. Translated: CASSLSAESYNEQFF.

This clonotype was seen more than once but under ten times. This chain joins TRBV27 and TRBJ2-3, with no clear D. The germline gives CDR1 MNHEY, CDR2 SMNVEV (reference sequence). CDR3 length equals 12 residues. Trimming took 4 bases from V and 3 from J, leaving 5 bases between them. The CDR3 loop reads CASSWSTDTQYF. The DNA for the CDR3 is TGTGCCAGCAGTTGGTCGACAGATACGCAGTATTTT.

The chain carries TRBV12-3 or TRBV12-4 and TRBJ1-1; tentatively, D is TRBD1 (5 bases). V lost 6 bases to trimming and J lost 11 bases, with 13 bases between them. This CDR3 is built from 11 residues. CDR3 coding DNA: TGTGCCAGCAGGGAGGGACCTAAGGCTTTCTTT. This sequence encodes CASREGPKAFF.

The rearrangement joins TRBV20-1 to TRBJ2-3; 11 bases agree with TRBD2. This CDR3 is built from 18 residues. J was trimmed by 0 bases and V by 0 bases; bases with no gene match: 8. CDR1 DFQATT and CDR2 SNEGSKA come from the germline V gene (reference sequence). The CDR3 nucleotides read TGCAGTGCTAGAGATTCGACTAGCGGGATATCTAGCACAGATACGCAGTATTTT. It codes for CSARDSTSGISSTDTQYF.